The 23 T cell receptor beta chains below come from one sample, sequenced in a study of CD8+CD57+ T cells in acquired aplastic anemia. Patients selected for sequencing had displayed CD8+CD57+ cell expansion by flow cytometry. Genomic DNA, the template, was used for profiling of the TCR beta VDJ and CDR3. MiXCR, run by TCRdb on the reads, gives a single entry per CDR3 protein. The sample carries around 200,000 distinct CDR3 sequences, less than 50% recorded once. The sequencing sample was made of sorted CD4+, CD8+, or CD8+CD57+ T cells (not recorded which) from PBMCs. The receptor set was obtained from a human donor with aplastic anemia.

This clonotype was seen only a few times. The DNA of the CDR3 is TGCAGTGCTAGTAGCATGCAGATCTATAATTCACCCCTCCACTTT. It specifies CSASSMQIYNSPLHF. The V gene is TRBV20-1, the J gene TRBJ1-6, with D unresolved. This CDR3 has 15 amino acids. V gave up 3 bases and J gave up 3 bases, with 12 bases separating them. Germline CDR1 and CDR2: DFQATT and SNEGSKA (reference sequence).

This clonotype was seen more than once but under ten times. The genes are TRBV9 and TRBJ1-6; D call uncertain. The CDR3 sequence is 15 residues long. From germline, CDR1 is SGDLS and CDR2 YYNGEE. Trimming shortened V by 3 bases and J by 1 base, and 8 bases separated the two germline ends. For the CDR3, the DNA is TGTGCCAGCAGCGGGCGGCGGTCCTATAATTCACCCCTCCACTTT. Its translation: CASSGRRSYNSPLHF. The full variable domain, rest sourced from reference TRBV9 and TRBJ1-6, is DSGVTQTPKHLITATGQRVTLRCSPRSGDLSVYWYQQSLDQGLQFLIQYYNGEERAKGNILERFSAQQFPDLHSELNLSSLELGDSALYFCASSGRRSYNSPLHFGNGTRLTVT.

This clonotype was seen a handful of times. This chain connects TRBV30 to TRBJ1-6; no firm D call. The CDR3 covers 16 residues. V was trimmed by 0 bases and J by 0 bases, leaving 9 bases between them. The germline gives CDR1 GTSNPN, CDR2 SVGIG (reference sequence). CDR3 amino acids: CAWSVSLSSYNSPLHF. For the CDR3, the DNA is TGTGCCTGGAGTGTATCGTTGAGCTCCTATAATTCACCCCTCCACTTT.

A word on this clonotype: The CDR3 does not close with the conserved phenylalanine or tryptophan, likely indicating a read error. The V and J genes are TRBV10-3 and TRBJ1-1; TRBD1 aligns across 7 bases. CDR3 length equals 15 residues. V trimming: 6 bases; J trimming: 2 bases; junction bases outside the gene matches: 9. Germline CDR1 ENHRY, CDR2 SYGVKD. Here the CDR3 DNA reads TGTGCCATCAGGGAAGAGGGACAGCCAAACACTGAAGCTTTCCTT. Residues: CAIREEGQPNTEAFL.

Remarks on this clonotype: The germline gene is not matched at one end of the junction; a read error may be the cause. This chain uses TRBV27 with TRBJ2-3; D is possibly TRBD1 (5 bases). Germline V gene sequence: CDR1 MNHEY, CDR2 SMNVEV (reference sequence). The CDR3 has 15 amino acids. The CDR3 DNA follows: TGTGCCAGCACCGATCTAGGGGTTGGTAGGGATACGCAGTGTTTT. This gives the protein CASTDLGVGRDTQCF.

This clonotype was picked up many times. The chain recombines TRBV24-1 with TRBJ1-5, with 7 positions matching TRBD1. The CDR3 contains 15 residues. Trimming cost V 3 bases and J 4 bases; bases outside gene matches: 5. The germline V gene encodes CDR1 KGHDR and CDR2 SFDVKD. The CDR3 loop reads CATSDDREWNQPQHF. CDR3 in DNA: TGTGCCACCAGTGATGACAGGGAGTGGAATCAGCCCCAGCATTTT.

This clonotype was counted many times. The chain combines TRBV29-1 with TRBJ2-1, with 7 nucleotides matching TRBD1. CDR1 and CDR2 from the germline V gene are SQVTM and ANQGSEA. This CDR3 has 18 amino acids. The V segment lost 6 bases and the J segment 8 bases; nucleotides outside the gene matches: 25. CDR3 loop: CSVASTSIRGRTRDEQFF. The CDR3 DNA reads TGCAGCGTCGCTTCAACCTCTATAAGGGGGCGAACTAGGGATGAGCAGTTCTTC.

Turning to this clonotype: A read error may account for a junction end that differs from germline. The rearrangement links TRBV20-1 to TRBJ1-1; tentatively, D is TRBD1 (5 bases). The CDR3 consists of 15 residues. The V gene's germline CDR1 is DFQATT and CDR2 SNEGSKA (reference sequence). The CDR3 DNA follows: TGCAGTGCTAGTCAGGGCGCAGGGCCTTTACCTGAAGCTCTCTTT. Its translation: CSASQGAGPLPEALF.

This clonotype was seen a single time. This chain links TRBV19 with TRBJ2-7; perhaps D is TRBD1 or TRBD2 (5 bases each). Germline V gives CDR1 LNHDA, CDR2 SQIVND (reference sequence). This CDR3 is built from 11 residues. V was shortened by 5 bases and J by 8 bases, with 10 bases between the two germline ends. DNA for the CDR3: TGTGCCAGTAGTGTGTGGGGGAAGCAGTACTTC. Translation gives CASSVWGKQYF.

This rearrangement joins TRBV7-2 to TRBJ2-7; D is undetermined. The CDR3 spans 12 residues. Trimming took off 2 bases at V and 7 bases at J, with 9 bases between the two ends. Per the germline V gene, CDR1 is SGHTA and CDR2 is FQGNSA. The CDR3 reads CASSLNYEEQYF. The CDR3 bases are TGTGCCAGCAGCTTAAACTACGAAGAGCAGTACTTC.

V and J are TRBV7-2 and TRBJ2-7; D not resolved. The length of the CDR3 is 12 residues. V lost 4 bases and J lost 7, with 11 bases in between. The germline CDR1 and CDR2 sequences are SGHTA and FQGNSA. CDR3 sequence: CASSSEPEEQYF. Here the CDR3 DNA reads TGTGCCAGCAGCTCTGAACCGGAGGAGCAGTACTTC.

As to this clonotype: Being one base from a much bigger clone, this may be a read error. The gene calls are TRBV19 and TRBJ1-1; 12 nucleotides match TRBD1. Germline assignment: CDR1 LNHDA and CDR2 SQIVND (reference sequence). CDR3 length: 16 residues. CDR3 protein: CASSTGTGGSGTGAFF. CDR3 sequence (DNA): TGTGCCAGTAGTACGGGGACAGGGGGCTCGGGGACTGGAGCTTTCTTT.

There are many counts of this clonotype. The chain is built from TRBV7-9 and TRBJ1-1, with TRBD1 as a possible D gene (5 bases). Between the trimmed V and J ends, which lost 5 bases and 1 base, there was a span of 23 bases. This CDR3 is built from 18 residues. Per the germline V gene, CDR1 is SEHNR and CDR2 is FQNEAQ (reference sequence). DNA of the CDR3: TGTGCCAGCAGCCCGATGAAGTCAACGACAGTCTGGAACACTGAAGCTTTCTTT. It yields the protein CASSPMKSTTVWNTEAFF.

To note about this clonotype: One end of the junction varies from germline; a read error may be responsible. The J gene is TRBJ2-7, the V gene TRBV10-3; tentatively, D is TRBD1 (6 bases). The CDR3 runs to 13 residues. The germline CDR1 and CDR2 sequences are ENHRY and SYGVKD. CDR3 in amino acids: CAITEGVAYEQYF. CDR3 DNA: TGTGCCATCACTGAGGGGGTTGCATACGAGCAGTACTTC.

This clonotype was counted a few times. This rearrangement joins TRBV4-3 to TRBJ1-2; no clear D gene. CDR1 is LGHNA and CDR2 is YSLEER in the germline V gene. The CDR3 is 15 residues long. V was shortened by 1 base and J by 5 bases, with 14 bases between the two germline ends. This CDR3 reads CASSQGAGVEYGYTF. CDR3 bases: TGCGCCAGCAGCCAAGGGGCTGGGGTCGAATATGGCTACACCTTC.

This chain joins TRBV29-1 and TRBJ2-1, with unresolved D. Germline values: CDR1 SQVTM, CDR2 ANQGSEA. The CDR3 has 13 amino acids. Trimming cost V 8 bases and J 3 bases, with 14 bases left between them. Written as DNA, the CDR3 is TGCAGCTTCGATCCAGGTTACTACAATGAGCAGTTCTTC. As protein: CSFDPGYYNEQFF.

V gene TRBV28 combines with J gene TRBJ1-5, with D possibly TRBD1 on 6 matching bases. V was trimmed by 4 bases and J by 1 base, leaving 14 bases between them. The germline V gene has CDR1 MDHEN and CDR2 SYDVKM. The CDR3 loop spans 16 amino acids. CDR3: CASSYSTGKSNQPQHF. The CDR3 coding sequence is TGTGCCAGCAGTTATTCTACAGGGAAGAGCAATCAGCCCCAGCATTTT.

The chain links TRBV25-1 to TRBJ2-7; 7 bases are a match to TRBD1. Germline CDR1 MGHDK, CDR2 SYGVNS. This CDR3 has 16 residues. V lost 6 bases to trimming and J lost 3 bases; unmatched junction nucleotides: 14. DNA for the CDR3: TGTGCCAGCAGCCCTGTCCACCCGGACAGGCACTACGAGCAGTACTTC. Residues: CASSPVHPDRHYEQYF.

This sequence joins TRBV14 and TRBJ2-1; 10 bases match TRBD2. From germline, CDR1 is SGHDN and CDR2 FVKESK. The CDR3 has 16 residues. The V gene end was trimmed by 4 bases and the J gene end by 9 bases; junction bases not matched to a gene: 12. CDR3 bases: TGTGCCAGCAGCCCCCGTGGAGCGGGAGGGGTAGGTGAGCAGTTCTTC. Its protein is CASSPRGAGGVGEQFF.

This clonotype was counted only a few times. This is likely a read error, given that the CDR3 carries no conserved phenylalanine or tryptophan at its end. The V gene is TRBV6-1, the J gene TRBJ1-2; perhaps TRBD1 as D (5 bases). CDR3 length: 16 amino acids. Deletions cut 0 bases from V and 4 bases from J, with 15 bases between. CDR1 and CDR2 from the germline V gene are MNHNS and SASEGT. Here the CDR3 DNA reads TGTGCCAGCAGTGAAGCCCTGCAGGGATGGGCCTATGGCTACACCCTC. This encodes CASSEALQGWAYGYTL.

The chain couples TRBV10-3 to TRBJ1-5; possible D gene TRBD1, 5 bases. V dropped 8 bases and J dropped 2 bases, with 10 bases sitting between them. Germline loops: CDR1 ENHRY, CDR2 SYGVKD. The CDR3 totals 13 residues. This CDR3 reads CAIARDGNQPQHF. The CDR3 DNA reads TGTGCCATCGCCCGGGACGGCAATCAGCCCCAGCATTTT.

This chain connects TRBV19 to TRBJ2-1; 7 bases map to TRBD1. CDR3 size: 11 residues. Germline values: CDR1 LNHDA, CDR2 SQIVND (reference sequence). DNA for the CDR3: TGTGCAACGACAGGGTACAATGAGCAGTTCTTC. Translation: CATTGYNEQFF.

The rearrangement uses TRBV12-3 or TRBV12-4 and TRBJ2-7; 9 bases agree with TRBD2. Germline trimming cut 3 bases from V and 7 bases from J; bases unmatched to any gene: 4. This CDR3 is built from 13 residues. The CDR3 coding sequence is TGTGCCAGCAGTTTGGCTAGCGGGGCGGAGCAGTACTTC. Protein product: CASSLASGAEQYF.